The clone carrying this TCR beta chain has a handful of counts. The entry originates in a study of shared clonotypes between healthy human individuals. Profiled with immunoSEQ multiplex PCR; TCRdb holds only in-frame clones, not every one. The sample holds roughly 76,000 clones, around 57% seen once. The CDR3 length is 14 residues. The ends lost 6 bases at V and 9 bases at J; junction bases unmatched: 10. Germline V lookup: CDR1 SEHNR, CDR2 FQNEAQ (reference sequence). The source is a young man in good health. Sequencing was done on a sample of memory CD8+ T cells sorted from blood. Subset indicated: CD45RO+ cells pooled with CCR7-negative TemRA cells. V gene TRBV7-9 combines with J gene TRBJ2-4; 8 bases map to TRBD1. This CDR3 is CASSLTGEGSIQYF. CDR3 nucleotide sequence: TGTGCCAGCAGTTTGACAGGGGAAGGGAGCATTCAGTACTTC. Full variable domain (rest looked up from reference TRBV7-9 and TRBJ2-4): DTGVSQNPRHKITKRGQNVTFRCDPISEHNRLYWYRQTLGQGPEFLTYFQNEAQLEKSRLLSDRFSAERPKGSFSTLEIQRTEQGDSAMYLCASSLTGEGSIQYFGAGTRLSVL.